This T cell receptor beta chain was obtained from a study of cytomegalovirus exposure and HLA in healthy donors. Points from the study as a whole: It was reported in a later analysis that an Asian-associated ancestry cluster showed fewer N-insertions than the approximately 670-donor mean. Only CMV serostatus was available as immune exposure information. Later work found that TCR association rates differed between HLA loci; DRB1 had the most and HLA-C the fewest.

Trimming removed 4 bases at V and 3 bases at J, with 25 bases between. Germline V gene data show CDR1 as LNHDA and CDR2 as SQIVND (reference sequence). CDR3 length equals 19 residues. On this clone: Antigen specificity is unknown.

With 60 Vbeta and 13 Jbeta primers, the PCR was carried out. The method was immunoSEQ multiplex PCR; TCRdb's version includes in-frame clones alone and lacks a portion of them. The table shows 75,000 to 95,000 clones, with roughly 81% occurring only once. This clonotype was sampled from a woman aged 18-29 years in good health and CMV-seropositive. The rearrangement joins TRBV19 to TRBJ2-1; D may be TRBD1 (6 bases). Source material: PBMCs. DNA of the CDR3: TGTGCCAGTAGTAGCCAGTGGACTGACAGGTCTTATTACTACAATGAGCAGTTCTTC. This translates into CASSSQWTDRSYYYNEQFF.